This is a list of T cell receptor beta chains from one sample in a study of blood T cell repertoires in COVID-19. Libraries were prepared by immunoSEQ multiplex PCR; TCRdb keeps only in-frame clonotypes and omits some of them. In the table there are fewer than 65,000 clones, roughly 87% of which are singletons. Source material: peripheral blood. The receptors stem from a human donor with acute or convalescent COVID-19. The donor label of this sample is uncertain. The CDR3 runs from the conserved cysteine through the conserved F or W. D genes are given only for firm matches. Expanded clones get a size class; other rows say once, few or many, or leave the size out.

>TRBJ2-3|TRBV6-2/TRBV6-3|-|-
CASSYSKGGVADTQYF
TGTGCCAGCAGTTACTCGAAAGGGGGAGTGGCAGATACGCAGTATTTT
>TRBJ1-1|TRBV27|-|-
CASSFTGVNTEAFF
TGTGCCAGCAGTTTCACGGGTGTGAACACTGAAGCTTTCTTT
>TRBJ2-5|TRBV30|-|TRBD2
CAWLSTSGYQETQYF
TGTGCCTGGCTATCGACTAGCGGGTATCAAGAGACCCAGTACTTC
>TRBJ2-5|TRBV28|once|TRBD1
CASRSPQGQQETQYF
TGTGCCAGCAGATCCCCCCAGGGACAGCAAGAGACCCAGTACTTC
>TRBJ1-2|TRBV24-1|-|-
CATSDPTRDGGYTF
TGTGCCACCAGCGATCCCACCAGGGATGGCGGCTACACCTTC
>TRBJ1-1|TRBV2|-|-
CASRVLDLNTEAFF
TGTGCCAGCAGGGTACTCGACTTGAACACTGAAGCTTTCTTT
>TRBJ2-5|TRBV3-1/TRBV3-2|-|TRBD2
CASKPRWEGETQYF
TGTGCCAGCAAGCCCCGATGGGAGGGGGAGACCCAGTACTTC
>TRBJ2-5|TRBV27|-|TRBD2
CASSTYSGVSAQYF
TGTGCCAGCAGTACGTACAGCGGGGTTTCGGCCCAGTACTTC
>TRBJ2-2|TRBV2|-|TRBD1
CASSDKTGELTGELFF
TGTGCCAGCAGTGACAAGACAGGGGAACTCACCGGGGAGCTGTTTTTT
>TRBJ1-2|TRBV9|-|-
CASSVGAGFNYGYTF
TGTGCCAGCAGCGTAGGTGCGGGATTCAACTATGGCTACACCTTC
>TRBJ1-3|TRBV2|-|TRBD1
CASVRQGNSGNTIYF
TGTGCCAGCGTCCGACAGGGGAACTCTGGAAACACCATATATTTT
>TRBJ2-5|TRBV15|-|TRBD2
CATSSPIAGGQETQYF
TGTGCCACCAGCAGCCCTATAGCGGGGGGGCAAGAGACCCAGTACTTC
>TRBJ2-7|TRBV6-5|-|-
CASSYSAGRYEQYF
TGTGCCAGCAGTTACTCGGCAGGGAGGTACGAGCAGTACTTC
>TRBJ2-1|TRBV5-6|-|TRBD2
CASSLVAGGSYNEQFF
TGTGCCAGCAGCTTGGTAGCGGGAGGATCCTACAATGAGCAGTTCTTC
>TRBJ2-1|TRBV4-1|-|-
CASSQDGARGNEQFF
TGCGCCAGCAGCCAAGATGGAGCTAGGGGCAATGAGCAGTTCTTC
>TRBJ2-7|TRBV6-6|-|-
CASSYVPDEQYF
TGTGCCAGCAGTTACGTCCCCGACGAGCAGTACTTC
>TRBJ2-3|TRBV11-2|-|TRBD1
CASSLSGRGPDTQYF
TGTGCCAGCAGCTTATCCGGCAGGGGGCCTGATACGCAGTATTTT
>TRBJ1-4|TRBV5-1|-|TRBD1
CASSPLTGSNEKLFF
TGCGCCAGCAGCCCATTGACAGGGTCTAATGAAAAACTGTTTTTT
>TRBJ2-2|TRBV2|few|-
CASKEATNTGELFF
TGTGCCAGCAAAGAGGCGACCAACACCGGGGAGCTGTTTTTT
>TRBJ1-6|TRBV28|-|TRBD1
CASSPITSGGNYNSPLHF
TGTGCCAGCAGTCCAATCACCTCAGGGGGAAACTATAATTCACCCCTCCACTTT
>TRBJ2-1|TRBV19|-|TRBD2
CASSIRTSSNEQFF
TGTGCCAGTAGTATCCGGACTAGCTCCAATGAGCAGTTCTTC
>TRBJ2-1|TRBV7-8|once|-
CASSSTGGDYNEQFF
TGTGCCAGCAGCTCAACAGGGGGGGACTACAATGAGCAGTTCTTC
>TRBJ1-2|TRBV11-2|-|TRBD1
CASSRYRGEGYTF
TGTGCCAGCAGCCGTTACAGGGGGGAAGGCTACACCTTC
>TRBJ1-6|TRBV12-3/TRBV12-4|-|-
CASSLKGDSPLHF
TGTGCCAGCAGTTTAAAGGGAGATTCACCCCTCCACTTT
>TRBJ1-4|TRBV19|-|TRBD1
CASSKGQGSEKLFF
TGTGCCAGTAGTAAGGGACAGGGGTCTGAAAAACTGTTTTTT
>TRBJ1-3|TRBV29-1|medium-sized|-
CSVEQGSGNTIYF
TGCAGCGTTGAACAGGGTAGCGGGAACACCATATATTTT
>TRBJ1-1|TRBV7-9|-|-
CASSPGTYENTEAFF
TGTGCCAGCAGCCCAGGGACATACGAGAACACTGAAGCTTTCTTT
>TRBJ1-3|TRBV7-9|-|TRBD1
CASSLVGLTGGRNTIYF
TGTGCCAGCAGCTTAGTGGGTCTGACAGGGGGCAGAAACACCATATATTTT
>TRBJ2-7|TRBV19|-|TRBD1
CASSEQGAREQYF
TGTGCCAGTAGCGAACAGGGGGCGCGCGAGCAGTACTTC
>TRBJ1-1|TRBV5-1|-|TRBD1
CASSHDRGLEAFF
TGCGCCAGCAGTCATGACAGGGGGCTTGAAGCTTTCTTT
>TRBJ1-2|TRBV11-2|-|-
CASSFSAHYGYTF
TGTGCCAGCAGCTTCTCAGCGCACTATGGCTACACCTTC
>TRBJ2-5|TRBV28|-|TRBD1
CASSPNRGETQYF
TGTGCCAGCAGTCCAAACAGGGGCGAGACCCAGTACTTC
>TRBJ2-5|TRBV7-6|-|-
CASSLAGRQGQETQYF
TGTGCCAGCAGCTTAGCGGGCCGGCAGGGCCAAGAGACCCAGTACTTC
>TRBJ2-3|TRBV21-1|-|-
CASSMTPGLAGGLIGIDTQYF
TGTGCCAGCAGCATGACCCCGGGACTAGCGGGAGGGCTTATAGGGATAGATACGCAGTATTTT
>TRBJ2-1|TRBV7-3|-|TRBD2
CASSVRPGLLYNEQFF
TGTGCCAGCAGCGTAAGACCGGGACTACTGTACAATGAGCAGTTCTTC
>TRBJ2-7|TRBV15|once|TRBD2
CATSSWLAGGQEQYF
TGTGCCACCAGCAGTTGGCTAGCGGGAGGGCAAGAGCAGTACTTC
>TRBJ2-5|TRBV24-1|-|-
CATSDPRTTQETQYF
TGTGCCACCAGTGATCCCCGGACTACCCAAGAGACCCAGTACTTC
>TRBJ2-5|TRBV5-1|-|-
CASSSGHPQETQYF
TGCGCCAGCAGCTCAGGACATCCCCAAGAGACCCAGTACTTC
>TRBJ2-1|TRBV7-9|-|-
CASSQGFFTHNEQFF
TGTGCCAGCAGCCAGGGGTTCTTTACCCACAATGAGCAGTTCTTC
>TRBJ1-1|TRBV6-5|-|-
CASTNRGVRSTEAFF
TGTGCCAGCACCAACCGGGGGGTTCGGAGCACTGAAGCTTTCTTT
>TRBJ2-5|TRBV18|-|TRBD2
CASSPAGGETQYF
TGTGCCAGCTCACCCGCGGGGGGAGAGACCCAGTACTTC
>TRBJ1-5|TRBV29-1|-|TRBD1
CSVVIQGTPAQHF
TGCAGCGTTGTTATACAGGGGACTCCGGCCCAGCATTTT
>TRBJ2-4|TRBV6-1|once|-
CASSEAGGRNIQYF
TGTGCCAGCAGTGAAGCTGGAGGGAGGAACATTCAGTACTTC
>TRBJ2-7|TRBV27|-|TRBD2
CASSYLAGGSEQYF
TGTGCCAGCAGTTACCTAGCGGGAGGCAGCGAGCAGTACTTC
>TRBJ2-7|TRBV6-1|once|TRBD2
CASSAWTRTSGRLYEQYF
TGTGCCAGCAGTGCCTGGACACGGACTAGCGGGAGACTCTACGAGCAGTACTTC
>TRBJ1-5|TRBV27|-|-
CASSPGRRVDQPQHF
TGTGCCAGCAGTCCGGGACGGAGGGTCGATCAGCCCCAGCATTTT
>TRBJ2-5|TRBV18|once|TRBD2
CASSPHAGAAETQYF
TGTGCCAGCTCACCACACGCGGGAGCCGCCGAGACCCAGTACTTC
>TRBJ2-1|TRBV29-1|-|-
CSVEDQGSGQFF
TGCAGCGTTGAAGATCAGGGGTCCGGGCAGTTCTTC
>TRBJ2-2|TRBV19|-|TRBD2
CASSSVAGGANTGELFF
TGTGCCAGTAGTTCTGTAGCGGGGGGCGCGAACACCGGGGAGCTGTTTTTT
>TRBJ2-5|TRBV6-5|-|-
CASRAGLQETQYF
TGTGCCAGCAGGGCAGGGCTCCAAGAGACCCAGTACTTC
>TRBJ2-1|TRBV23-1|-|-
CASSQSGYPYNEQFF
TGCGCCAGCAGTCAATCCGGGTACCCTTACAATGAGCAGTTCTTC
>TRBJ2-2|TRBV24-1|-|-
CATSESSGELFF
TGTGCCACCAGTGAATCGTCCGGGGAGCTGTTTTTT
>TRBJ2-1|TRBV19|-|-
CASSISSGNEQFF
TGTGCCAGTAGTATCAGTTCCGGGAATGAGCAGTTCTTC